The source of this T cell receptor (beta chain) is a study of cytomegalovirus exposure and HLA in healthy donors. Broader study findings: Serostatus for CMV was the only available immune exposure information. Cytomegalovirus-associated TCR beta chains were listed, numbering some 180.

A note on this clone: Its antigen remains unidentified.

PCR employed 60 Vbeta and 13 Jbeta primers. TCRdb's copy holds only in-frame clones and misses some; the assay was immunoSEQ multiplex PCR. The sample consists of approximately 150,000 clones, 87% of them appearing once. V gave up 3 bases and J gave up 15 bases, with 16 bases separating them. The CDR3 runs to 12 residues. Looked up from germline, CDR1 is SGHTA and CDR2 is FQGNSA. The J gene is TRBJ2-3, the V gene TRBV7-2; D perhaps matches TRBD2 (6 bases). The clonotype was recovered from a woman younger than 45 in good health and CMV-seronegative. Sequenced: PBMCs. The CDR3 DNA reads TGTGCCAGCAGCTTTAAACTAGCTCCGGAATATTTT. This sequence encodes CASSFKLAPEYF.